The 15 T cell receptor beta chains below were found in one sample sequenced in a study of multiple sclerosis patients with progressive multifocal leukoencephalopathy. Profiled with immunoSEQ multiplex PCR; TCRdb holds only in-frame clones, not every one. Among tens of thousands of clones listed, approximately 85% were seen once. Stated time point: time of PML onset. This specimen was PBMCs, taken from a patient treated with natalizumab. All receptors derive from a woman aged 25 to 45 with progressive multifocal leukoencephalopathy.

This chain joins TRBV7-2 and TRBJ2-1; 10 positions match TRBD1. Germline trimming cut 5 bases from V and 4 bases from J; bases unmatched to any gene: 5. Germline assignment: CDR1 SGHTA and CDR2 FQGNSA. The length of the CDR3 is 15 residues. In DNA, the CDR3 is TGTGCCAGCAGCCCGGGACAGGGGTCGTACAATGAGCAGTTCTTC. Amino acid sequence: CASSPGQGSYNEQFF.

This clone was recorded once. This chain links TRBV30 with TRBJ2-1; D assignment may be TRBD1 or TRBD2 (5 bases each). The V and J ends lost 3 bases and 4 bases respectively, with 13 bases between them. The CDR3 spans 14 residues. Germline assignment: CDR1 GTSNPN and CDR2 SVGIG (reference sequence). CDR3 residues: CAWSLGGVYNEQFF. In DNA form, the CDR3 reads TGTGCCTGGAGCCTTGGGGGTGTATACAATGAGCAGTTCTTC.

This clone has just a few counts. The chain joins TRBV5-6 to TRBJ1-1, with 7 bases fitting TRBD1. V shed 1 base, J shed 5 bases, and the junction held 11 bases outside the gene matches. Germline CDR1 is SGHDT and CDR2 is YYEEEE. The CDR3 spans 16 residues. CDR3 sequence (DNA): TGTGCCAGCAGCTTGTCGCTTCCAGGGGGAGGGACTGAAGCTTTCTTT. This gives the protein CASSLSLPGGGTEAFF.

The V call is TRBV6-5, the J call TRBJ2-5; 9 nucleotides align to TRBD1. The CDR3 sequence is 16 residues long. Germline V gene lookup returns CDR1 MNHEY and CDR2 SVGAGI. Trimming cost V 1 base and J 7 bases; bases outside gene matches: 10. This CDR3 reads CASSYYPGQGIGTQYF. The CDR3 nucleotides are TGTGCCAGCAGTTACTACCCCGGACAGGGGATTGGGACCCAGTACTTC.

The V gene is TRBV25-1, the J gene TRBJ2-1; no firm D call. This CDR3 contains 14 residues. CDR1 MGHDK and CDR2 SYGVNS come from the germline V gene. V was pared by 1 base and J by 10 bases, with 14 bases between. CDR3 nucleotides: TGTGCCAGCAGTGAATTGGGCTCCCTAGGGGAGCAGTTCTTC. As protein: CASSELGSLGEQFF. Variable domain in full (rest from reference TRBV25-1 and TRBJ2-1): EADIYQTPRYLVIGTGKKITLECSQTMGHDKMYWYQQDPGMELHLIHYSYGVNSTEKGDLSSESTVSRIRTEHFPLTLESARPSHTSQYLCASSELGSLGEQFFGPGTRLTVL.

This clone was observed a handful of times. This chain joins TRBV30 and TRBJ1-1, with 7 bases aligning to TRBD1. This CDR3 has 13 amino acids. Germline CDR1 GTSNPN, CDR2 SVGIG (reference sequence). The V segment lost 5 bases and the J segment 4 bases; nucleotides outside the gene matches: 7. CDR3 DNA: TGTGCCTGGGACCAGGGGGTAGTCACTGAAGCTTTCTTT. It yields the protein CAWDQGVVTEAFF.

The rearrangement links TRBV15 to TRBJ2-7, with D uncertain. V was shortened by 0 bases and J by 6 bases, with 9 bases between the two germline ends. The length of the CDR3 is 13 residues. Looked up from germline, CDR1 is LNHNV and CDR2 is YYDKDF (reference sequence). The CDR3 DNA follows: TGTGCCACCAGCAGAGAATCGCTCGGCGAGCAGTACTTC. Protein product: CATSRESLGEQYF.

The rearrangement uses TRBV4-3 and TRBJ1-1; 7 positions match TRBD1. The ends lost 1 base at V and 1 base at J; junction bases unmatched: 3. Per germline, CDR1 LGHNA and CDR2 YSLEER. The CDR3 is 15 residues long. The chain's CDR3 is CASSQVGQQNTEAFF. The CDR3 nucleotides read TGCGCCAGCAGCCAAGTGGGACAGCAGAACACTGAAGCTTTCTTT.

The chain joins TRBV11-3 to TRBJ2-3; 10 nucleotides line up with TRBD2. CDR1 and CDR2 (germline): SGHNT, YENEEA. V lost 5 bases to trimming and J lost 3 bases; unmatched junction nucleotides: 5. The CDR3 has 15 amino acids. CDR3 coding DNA: TGTGCCAGCAGCGCAGCGGGGGGGCCGACAGATACGCAGTATTTT. It specifies CASSAAGGPTDTQYF.

This chain's CDR3 is CASSIVPGQGETQYF. The CDR3 DNA reads TGTGCCAGTAGTATAGTCCCGGGACAGGGAGAGACCCAGTACTTC. The chain uses TRBV19 and TRBJ2-5; TRBD1 aligns across 9 bases. Trimming took 1 base from V and 4 from J; bases not matched to a gene: 4. Germline V gene lookup returns CDR1 LNHDA and CDR2 SQIVND (reference sequence). The CDR3 covers 15 residues.

The chain has TRBV5-5 and TRBJ1-3; TRBD1 is a possible D gene (6 bases). This CDR3 has 16 residues. Looked up from germline, CDR1 is SGHKS and CDR2 is YYEKEE (reference sequence). Trimming cost V 3 bases and J 0 bases, with 13 bases left between them. In nucleotides, the CDR3 is TGTGCCAGCAGCTCGTTAGGGGGGGCCTCTGGAAACACCATATATTTT. It specifies CASSSLGGASGNTIYF.

This clone was counted a single time. The genes are TRBV10-2 and TRBJ2-5; TRBD1 is a possible D gene (6 bases). The CDR3 loop spans 14 amino acids. Germline CDR1 is WSHSY and CDR2 is SAAADI. V was pared by 2 bases and J by 1 base, with 8 bases between. The CDR3 loop reads CASSERQVQETQYF. The CDR3 DNA sequence: TGCGCCAGCAGTGAGAGACAGGTCCAAGAGACCCAGTACTTC.

This sequence joins TRBV28 and TRBJ2-4, with 8 bases identical to TRBD1. Germline V lookup: CDR1 MDHEN, CDR2 SYDVKM. Germline trimming cut 6 bases from V and 6 bases from J; bases unmatched to any gene: 10. The CDR3 length is 15 residues. The CDR3 nucleotides are TGTGCCAGCAGGGCCGGGACAGGAAAGGGAAACATTCAGTACTTC. This translates into CASRAGTGKGNIQYF.

This chain joins TRBV5-3 and TRBJ2-1; D possibly corresponds to TRBD2 (5 bases). TRBV5-3 is assigned to the ORF class and has an uncertain function. The length of the CDR3 is 16 residues. V lost 3 bases and J 0 bases, leaving 13 bases between the germline ends. As DNA, the CDR3 is TGTGCCAGAAGCTCAAAGCGGTGGAGCTCCTACAATGAGCAGTTCTTC. It specifies CARSSKRWSSYNEQFF.

The CDR3 DNA is TGTGCCAGCTCTCCCCCCCAGGGGGAGCAGTACTTC. Translation gives CASSPPQGEQYF. J is TRBJ2-7 and V is TRBV18; D is perhaps TRBD1 (6 bases). Germline lookup yields CDR1 KGHSH and CDR2 LQKENI. V was clipped by 6 bases and J by 7 bases, with 13 bases between them. The CDR3 loop spans 12 amino acids.